Listed here is a single TCR beta chain. Antigen unknown. Primers for the PCR totalled 60 Vbeta and 13 Jbeta. This table comes from immunoSEQ multiplex PCR, and its TCRdb copy is limited to in-frame clones, with some not included. The sample holds approximately 54,000 clones, 82% seen once. The data stem from a study of cytomegalovirus exposure and HLA in healthy donors. Study information: A prior study identified 90 million to 120 million unique TCR beta sequences from roughly 180 million T cells.

The CDR3 is 13 residues long. The germline gives CDR1 LGHNA, CDR2 YNFKEQ. Trimming left V 0 bases short and J 4 bases short, with 6 bases between. General study points: The analysis excluded some indistinguishable V segments, including TRBV6-2 and TRBV6-3. A later analysis reportedly found fewer N-insertions in an Asian-associated ancestry cluster than the roughly 700-donor mean.

The specimen was PBMCs. This TCR derives from a woman younger than 35 in good health and CMV-seronegative. The chain carries TRBV4-2 and TRBJ2-5; D gene unclear. The CDR3 spells CASSQDLPETQYF. The CDR3 DNA is TGTGCCAGCAGCCAAGATCTCCCAGAGACCCAGTACTTC.